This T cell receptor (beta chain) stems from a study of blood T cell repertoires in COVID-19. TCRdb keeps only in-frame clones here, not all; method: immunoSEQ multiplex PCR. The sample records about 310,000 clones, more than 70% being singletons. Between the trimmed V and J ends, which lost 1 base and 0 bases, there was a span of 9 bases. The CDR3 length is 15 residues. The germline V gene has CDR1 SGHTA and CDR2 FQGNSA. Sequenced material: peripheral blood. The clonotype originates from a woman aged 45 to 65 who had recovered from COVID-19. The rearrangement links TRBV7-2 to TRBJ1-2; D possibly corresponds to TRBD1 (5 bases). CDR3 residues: CASSLDPGTNYGYTF. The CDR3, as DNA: TGTGCCAGCAGCTTAGATCCAGGGACTAACTATGGCTACACCTTC.